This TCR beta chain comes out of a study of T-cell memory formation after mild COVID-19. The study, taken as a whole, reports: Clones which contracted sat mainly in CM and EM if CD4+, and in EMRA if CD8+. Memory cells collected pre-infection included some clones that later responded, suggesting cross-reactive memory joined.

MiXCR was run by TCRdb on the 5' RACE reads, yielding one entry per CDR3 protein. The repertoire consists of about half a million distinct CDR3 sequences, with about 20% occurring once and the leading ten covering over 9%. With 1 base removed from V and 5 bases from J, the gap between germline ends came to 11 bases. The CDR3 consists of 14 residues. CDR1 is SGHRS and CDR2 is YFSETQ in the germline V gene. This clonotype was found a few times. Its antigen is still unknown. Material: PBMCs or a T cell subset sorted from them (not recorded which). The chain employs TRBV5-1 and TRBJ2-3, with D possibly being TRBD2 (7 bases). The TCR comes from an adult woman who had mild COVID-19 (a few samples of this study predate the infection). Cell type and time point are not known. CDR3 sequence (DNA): TGCGCCAGCAGCTTGCCGGGGGGCGGAGATACGCAGTATTTT. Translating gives CASSLPGGGDTQYF.